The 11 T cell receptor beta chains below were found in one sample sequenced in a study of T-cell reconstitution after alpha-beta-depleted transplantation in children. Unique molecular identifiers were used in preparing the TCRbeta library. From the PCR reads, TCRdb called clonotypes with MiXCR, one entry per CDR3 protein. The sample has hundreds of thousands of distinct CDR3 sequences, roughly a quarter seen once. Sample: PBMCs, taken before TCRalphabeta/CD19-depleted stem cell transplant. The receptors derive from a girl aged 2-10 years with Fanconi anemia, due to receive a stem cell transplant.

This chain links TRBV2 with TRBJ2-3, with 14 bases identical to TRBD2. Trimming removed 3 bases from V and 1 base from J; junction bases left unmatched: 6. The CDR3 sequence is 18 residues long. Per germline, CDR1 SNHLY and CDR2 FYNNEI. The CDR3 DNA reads TGTGCCAGCAGTGACTGGACTAGCGGGAGGTATGGCACAGATACGCAGTATTTT. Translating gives CASSDWTSGRYGTDTQYF.

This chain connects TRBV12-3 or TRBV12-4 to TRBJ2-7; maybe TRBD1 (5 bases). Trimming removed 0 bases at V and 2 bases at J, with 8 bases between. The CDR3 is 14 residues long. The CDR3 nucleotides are TGTGCCAGCAGTTTAGCCGACAGCCCCTACGAGCAGTACTTC. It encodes CASSLADSPYEQYF.

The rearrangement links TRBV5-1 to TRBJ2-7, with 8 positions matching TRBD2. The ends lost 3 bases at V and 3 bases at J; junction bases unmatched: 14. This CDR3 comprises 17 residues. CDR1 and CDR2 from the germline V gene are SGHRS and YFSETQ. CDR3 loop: CASSSLMPASGRYEQYF. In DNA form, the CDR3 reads TGCGCCAGCAGCTCCCTGATGCCGGCTAGCGGGCGCTACGAGCAGTACTTC.

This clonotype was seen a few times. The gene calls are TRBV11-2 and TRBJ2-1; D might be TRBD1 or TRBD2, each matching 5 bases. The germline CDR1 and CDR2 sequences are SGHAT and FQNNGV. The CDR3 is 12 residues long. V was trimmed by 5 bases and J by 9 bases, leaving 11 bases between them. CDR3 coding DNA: TGTGCCAGCAGCCCCCCGGGGCCTGAGCAGTTCTTC. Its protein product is CASSPPGPEQFF.

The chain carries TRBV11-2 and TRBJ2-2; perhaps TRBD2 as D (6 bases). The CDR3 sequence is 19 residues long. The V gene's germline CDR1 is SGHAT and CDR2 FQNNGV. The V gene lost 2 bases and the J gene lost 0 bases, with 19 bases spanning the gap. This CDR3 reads CASSLNLRRGLANTGELFF. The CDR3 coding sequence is TGTGCCAGCAGCTTAAACCTAAGGCGGGGCTTAGCGAACACCGGGGAGCTGTTTTTT.

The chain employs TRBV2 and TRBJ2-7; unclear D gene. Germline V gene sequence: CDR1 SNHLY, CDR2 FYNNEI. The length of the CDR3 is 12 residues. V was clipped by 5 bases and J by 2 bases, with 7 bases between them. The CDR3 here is CASSSFTYEQYF. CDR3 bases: TGTGCCAGCAGTTCCTTTACCTACGAGCAGTACTTC.

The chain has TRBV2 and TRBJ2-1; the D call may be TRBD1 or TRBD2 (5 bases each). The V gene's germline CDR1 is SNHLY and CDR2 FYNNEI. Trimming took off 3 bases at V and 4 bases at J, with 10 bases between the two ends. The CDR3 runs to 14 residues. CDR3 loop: CASSDWDGYNEQFF. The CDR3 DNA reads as TGTGCCAGCAGTGATTGGGACGGATACAATGAGCAGTTCTTC.

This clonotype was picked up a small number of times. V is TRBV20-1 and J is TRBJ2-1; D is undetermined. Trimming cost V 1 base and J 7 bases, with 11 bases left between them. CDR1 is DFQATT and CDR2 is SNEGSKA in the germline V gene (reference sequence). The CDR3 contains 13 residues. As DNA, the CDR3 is TGCAGTGCTAGAGTCCCCGACGTTAATGAGCAGTTCTTC. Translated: CSARVPDVNEQFF.

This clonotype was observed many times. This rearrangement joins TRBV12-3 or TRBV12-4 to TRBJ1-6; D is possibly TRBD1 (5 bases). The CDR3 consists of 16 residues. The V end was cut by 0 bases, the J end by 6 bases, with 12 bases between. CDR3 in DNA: TGTGCCAGCAGTTTAGCGCTCGACAGACCTAATTCACCCCTCCACTTT. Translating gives CASSLALDRPNSPLHF.

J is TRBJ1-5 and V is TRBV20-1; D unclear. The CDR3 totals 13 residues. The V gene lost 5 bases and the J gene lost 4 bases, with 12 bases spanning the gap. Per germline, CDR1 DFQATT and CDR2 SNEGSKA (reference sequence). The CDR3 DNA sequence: TGCAGTGCTCGACGACACGTAAATCAGCCCCAGCATTTT. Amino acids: CSARRHVNQPQHF.

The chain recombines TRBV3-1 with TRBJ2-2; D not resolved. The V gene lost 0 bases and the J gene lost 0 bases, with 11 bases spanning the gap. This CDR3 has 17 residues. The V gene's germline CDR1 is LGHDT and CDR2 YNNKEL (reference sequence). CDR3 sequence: CASSQDSWGSNTGELFF. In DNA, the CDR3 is TGTGCCAGCAGCCAAGATAGCTGGGGTTCGAACACCGGGGAGCTGTTTTTT. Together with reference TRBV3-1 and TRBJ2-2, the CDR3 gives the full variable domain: DTAVSQTPKYLVTQMGNDKSIKCEQNLGHDTMYWYKQDSKKFLKIMFSYNNKELIINETVPNRFSPKSPDKAHLNLHINSLELGDSAVYFCASSQDSWGSNTGELFFGEGSRLTVL.